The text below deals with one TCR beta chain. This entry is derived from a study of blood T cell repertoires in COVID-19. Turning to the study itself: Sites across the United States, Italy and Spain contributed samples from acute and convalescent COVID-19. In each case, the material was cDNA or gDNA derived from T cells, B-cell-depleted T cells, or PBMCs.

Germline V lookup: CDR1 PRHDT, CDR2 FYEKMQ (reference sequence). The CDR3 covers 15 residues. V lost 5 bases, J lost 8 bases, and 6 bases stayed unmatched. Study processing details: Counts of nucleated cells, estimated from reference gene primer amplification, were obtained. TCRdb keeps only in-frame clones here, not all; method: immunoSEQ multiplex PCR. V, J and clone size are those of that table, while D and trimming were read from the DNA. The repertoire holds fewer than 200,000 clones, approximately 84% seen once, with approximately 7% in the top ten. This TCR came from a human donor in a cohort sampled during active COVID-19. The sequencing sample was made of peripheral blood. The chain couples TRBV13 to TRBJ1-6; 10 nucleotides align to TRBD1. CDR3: CASSPDRGLDSPLHF. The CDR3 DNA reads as TGTGCCAGCAGCCCGGACAGGGGGTTGGATTCACCCCTCCACTTT. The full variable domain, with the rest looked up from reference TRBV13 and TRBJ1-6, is AAGVIQSPRHLIKEKRETATLKCYPIPRHDTVYWYQQGPGQDPQFLISFYEKMQSDKGSIPDRFSAQQFSDYHSELNMSSLELGDSALYFCASSPDRGLDSPLHFGNGTRLTVT.